A selection of T cell receptor beta chains follows, all from one sample in a study of PD-1 blockade in mismatch repair-deficient tumors. Clones were sequenced by immunoSEQ multiplex PCR, and TCRdb holds only the in-frame ones, with some missing. The sample lists more than 95,000 clones; roughly 86% were seen once. This specimen was peripheral blood, taken 44 weeks after starting pembrolizumab. All receptors derive from an adult with mismatch repair-deficient cancer. CDR3s include the opening cysteine and the closing phenylalanine or tryptophan. Fields, in order: J gene, clone size, V gene, CDR3 protein. A clone size is listed for some rows: how often the clone was seen (once, few, many), or a class if it is expanded.

J: TRBJ1-1; size: .; V: TRBV5-3; CDR3: CARSLAWGNTEAFF
J: TRBJ2-4; size: .; V: TRBV5-4; CDR3: CASSGTSDKNIQYF
J: TRBJ2-7; size: few; V: TRBV6-5; CDR3: CASSSGDYEQYF
J: TRBJ1-2; size: .; V: TRBV5-4; CDR3: CASSLSQGAEGYTF
J: TRBJ2-7; size: once; V: TRBV11-2; CDR3: CASSPTGLSYEQYF
J: TRBJ2-3; size: .; V: TRBV7-9; CDR3: CASSFPTDTQYF
J: TRBJ2-7; size: .; V: TRBV7-9; CDR3: CASSGPGLVSEQYF
J: TRBJ1-5; size: .; V: TRBV4-1; CDR3: CASSPGQTYSNQPQHF
J: TRBJ2-1; size: .; V: TRBV6-6; CDR3: CASSYSMVLAYNEQFF
J: TRBJ1-5; size: .; V: TRBV6-1; CDR3: CASSASRDLSNQPQHF
J: TRBJ2-3; size: .; V: TRBV28; CDR3: CASSHRGFMDTQYF
J: TRBJ1-1; size: .; V: TRBV6-5; CDR3: CASTPDRVNTEAFF
J: TRBJ2-7; size: .; V: TRBV14; CDR3: CASSHVNPPIGQYF
J: TRBJ2-1; size: .; V: TRBV13; CDR3: CASSYGTSSYNEQFF
J: TRBJ2-3; size: .; V: TRBV6-5; CDR3: CASSRLGQSDTQYF
J: TRBJ2-1; size: .; V: TRBV5-5; CDR3: CASSYRTDSYNEQFF
J: TRBJ2-1; size: .; V: TRBV7-3; CDR3: CASSFDSYNEQFF
J: TRBJ2-7; size: .; V: TRBV5-1; CDR3: CASSLGPYSGTSYEQYF
J: TRBJ2-3; size: .; V: TRBV7-9; CDR3: CASSLTGGSTDTQYF
J: TRBJ2-1; size: .; V: TRBV6-1; CDR3: CASSELSGYNEQFF
J: TRBJ1-2; size: .; V: TRBV6-5; CDR3: CASSPGTDSNYGYTF
J: TRBJ2-5; size: .; V: TRBV7-9; CDR3: CASSLRGTVITETQYF
J: TRBJ2-5; size: .; V: TRBV4-1; CDR3: CASSKGGLETQYF
J: TRBJ2-6; size: .; V: TRBV5-6; CDR3: CASSLVTGANVLTF
J: TRBJ1-2; size: once; V: TRBV7-9; CDR3: CASSLGTVTYGYTF
J: TRBJ1-4; size: once; V: TRBV19; CDR3: CASQWGRGEKLFF
J: TRBJ2-3; size: once; V: TRBV4-2; CDR3: CASSQDLRAGGRKQYF
J: TRBJ2-5; size: .; V: TRBV27; CDR3: CASSITAEPYQETQYF
J: TRBJ1-5; size: .; V: TRBV28; CDR3: CASSLLGHSQGPQHF
J: TRBJ2-1; size: few; V: TRBV27; CDR3: CASSAAGVTNEQFF
J: TRBJ2-3; size: .; V: TRBV4-2; CDR3: CASSQAGTSSTDTQYF
J: TRBJ1-2; size: .; V: TRBV27; CDR3: CASSLSSDIPYGYTF
J: TRBJ2-1; size: .; V: TRBV29-1; CDR3: CSVEVTRDVFF
J: TRBJ2-7; size: .; V: TRBV29-1; CDR3: CSVETMTSANSYEQYF
J: TRBJ2-1; size: .; V: TRBV6-5; CDR3: CASSYREGSYTNEQFF
J: TRBJ2-7; size: .; V: TRBV4-1; CDR3: CASSQGLISYEQYF
J: TRBJ1-2; size: .; V: TRBV5-6; CDR3: CASSLVGTGDYGYTF
J: TRBJ2-5; size: .; V: TRBV5-4; CDR3: CASIGGARLQETQYF
J: TRBJ2-7; size: .; V: TRBV4-1; CDR3: CASSQGLSGREPYEQYF
J: TRBJ2-2; size: .; V: TRBV5-4; CDR3: CASSRDQIQGGELFF
J: TRBJ2-3; size: once; V: TRBV11-2; CDR3: CASSSLSSLTDTQYF
J: TRBJ1-3; size: .; V: TRBV18; CDR3: CASSPGQENTIYF
J: TRBJ2-3; size: .; V: TRBV13; CDR3: CASSPRGLADTQYF
J: TRBJ1-1; size: .; V: TRBV7-3; CDR3: CASSHQGNTEAFF
J: TRBJ2-3; size: .; V: TRBV10-3; CDR3: CAISDDRSSGSPVRTQYF
J: TRBJ1-2; size: few; V: TRBV2; CDR3: CASSGGIQGAYGYTF
J: TRBJ2-1; size: .; V: TRBV10-3; CDR3: CAISVAGGLRNEQFF
J: TRBJ1-3; size: .; V: TRBV19; CDR3: CASSMEGAGNTIYF
J: TRBJ1-3; size: .; V: TRBV6-5; CDR3: CASRLEGGPGNTIYF
J: TRBJ2-3; size: .; V: TRBV30; CDR3: CAWSSGKGATDTQYF
J: TRBJ2-2; size: .; V: TRBV18; CDR3: CASSPPFTGELFF
J: TRBJ2-7; size: .; V: TRBV25-1; CDR3: CASSDRTGTYEQYF
J: TRBJ2-6; size: .; V: TRBV4-2; CDR3: CASSQDNNSGANVLTF